Detailed here is one T cell receptor beta chain. This sample is drawn from a study of T cell changes during pregnancy in multiple sclerosis. Produced via immunoSEQ multiplex PCR; TCRdb's table is partial and in-frame only. The table shows approximately 30,000 clones, with roughly 88% occurring only once. CDR3 length: 18 residues. Per germline, CDR1 SGHNT and CDR2 YYREEE (reference sequence). Trimming stripped 3 bases from V and 9 bases from J, with 30 bases between. The specimen was CD8+ T cells from peripheral blood mononuclear cells, collected after pregnancy. V gene TRBV5-4 combines with J gene TRBJ2-5; D may be TRBD1 (5 bases). The sequence derives from a female donor with multiple sclerosis, enrolled in a pregnancy study. The CDR3 loop reads CASSSQGARETTRLSQYF. CDR3 in DNA: TGTGCCAGCAGCTCTCAAGGGGCCAGGGAAACTACAAGATTGTCCCAGTACTTC.